The rows below give T cell receptor beta chains drawn from one sample of a study of T cells after yellow fever vaccination. Each CDR3 protein gets one entry after TCRdb re-called the 5' RACE reads with MiXCR. The repertoire has roughly 48,000 distinct CDR3 sequences, 6% to 8.5% of them found once; the top ten carry around 24%. Sequenced material: CD8+ T cells not binding an NS4B(214-222) dextramer, sorted from PBMCs, taken about 41 days after the first yellow fever vaccination. These receptors were collected from a man younger than 35 who received the YFV17D yellow fever vaccine. The CDR3 runs from the conserved cysteine through the conserved F or W. A D gene is named only where the DNA matches it firmly. Expanded clones are given a class, and other clones once, few, many or no size at all.

D gene	V gene	clone size	J gene	CDR3 DNA	CDR3 protein
NA	TRBV29-1	NA	TRBJ2-3	TGCAGCGTCGCCGGGGGAGGCGATTGGGAAGATACGCAGTATTTT	CSVAGGGDWEDTQYF
NA	TRBV20-1	many	TRBJ2-2	TGCAGTGCCCCCTTTAACGGGGAGCTGTTTTTT	CSAPFNGELFF
NA	TRBV7-9	few	TRBJ1-2	TGTGCCAGCAGCTTAGTAGCGGGACCTATGGGCTACACCTTC	CASSLVAGPMGYTF
TRBD2	TRBV11-1	NA	TRBJ2-3	TGTGCCAGCAGCTTTCCCCCCGCGGGGGGGGAAAGCACAGATACGCAGTATTTT	CASSFPPAGGESTDTQYF
NA	TRBV19	many	TRBJ2-3	TGTGCCAGTAGTATCGGGACGGACACTAGCACAGATACGCAGTATTTT	CASSIGTDTSTDTQYF
TRBD2	TRBV11-3	NA	TRBJ2-3	TGTGCCAGCAGCTTTACGAGCGGGGGGGCCGCAGATACGCAGTATTTT	CASSFTSGGAADTQYF
TRBD2	TRBV7-8	many	TRBJ2-1	TGTGCCAGCAGCCCGAGGGAGCGGGGAGTGTTCAATGAGCAGTTCTTC	CASSPRERGVFNEQFF
TRBD2	TRBV7-9	NA	TRBJ2-7	TGTGCCAGCAGCCCGGCGTGGACTAGCGGCTACGAGCAGTACTTC	CASSPAWTSGYEQYF
TRBD2	TRBV6-1	few	TRBJ2-7	TGTGCCAGCAGCGAAGTTAGCGGGGGGGCCTACGAGCAGTACTTC	CASSEVSGGAYEQYF
NA	TRBV29-1	few	TRBJ1-1	TGCAGCGTTGACCCTACGGGGGGACTACTGGGCACTGAAGCTTTCTTT	CSVDPTGGLLGTEAFF
TRBD1	TRBV14	NA	TRBJ1-5	TGTGCCAGCAGCCAAGGGCCGGGACAGGGTGATTATAGCAATCAGCCCCAGCATTTT	CASSQGPGQGDYSNQPQHF
NA	TRBV10-3	many	TRBJ2-2	TGTGCCATCAGTGACTGGACCGGGGAGCTGTTTTTT	CAISDWTGELFF
NA	TRBV4-3	many	TRBJ1-3	TGCGCCAGCAGCCAAGATGGATTGGGCTCTGGAAACACCATATATTTT	CASSQDGLGSGNTIYF
TRBD2	TRBV3-1	many	TRBJ2-5	TGTGCCAGCAGCCAAGGATACTACAGCGGGGGGGCCAAGGAGACCCAGTACTTC	CASSQGYYSGGAKETQYF
TRBD1	TRBV7-9	few	TRBJ2-5	TGTGCCAGCACCTCCCGGGGACAGGGGGAGCTAGAGACCCAGTACTTC	CASTSRGQGELETQYF
TRBD2	TRBV9	NA	TRBJ2-7	TGTGCCAGCAGCGTAGGATTAGCGGGGGACTACGAGCAGTACTTC	CASSVGLAGDYEQYF
NA	TRBV4-1	few	TRBJ2-7	TGCGCCAGCAGCCAGTCCCTCCTCGGCGGGGTTACCTACGAGCAGTACTTC	CASSQSLLGGVTYEQYF
NA	TRBV12-3/TRBV12-4	few	TRBJ2-3	TGTGCCAGCAGTTTTTGGAAGTCCGCCACAGATACGCAGTATTTT	CASSFWKSATDTQYF
NA	TRBV25-1	NA	TRBJ2-7	TGTGCCAGCAGTGAGGAGGGCAGGGGTACCTACGAGCAGCACTTC	CASSEEGRGTYEQHF
NA	TRBV6-4	many	TRBJ2-3	TGTGCCAGCAGTGAAGACCATAGCACAGATACGCAGTATTTT	CASSEDHSTDTQYF
NA	TRBV19	NA	TRBJ1-4	TGTGCCAGTAGTATGACGGCAGGGATGAAGGAACTGTTTTTT	CASSMTAGMKELFF
NA	TRBV3-1	NA	TRBJ2-3	TGTGCCAGCAGCCAAAATGCGGGACTCGACACAGATACGCAGTATTTT	CASSQNAGLDTDTQYF
TRBD2	TRBV7-8	many	TRBJ2-3	TGTGCCAGCAGCCCCCGGACTAGCGTAGGCACAGATACGCAGTATTTT	CASSPRTSVGTDTQYF
NA	TRBV3-1	medium-sized	TRBJ2-2	TGTGCCAGCAGCCAAGTATTGGTCGGGCCAAACACCGGGGAGCTGTTTTTT	CASSQVLVGPNTGELFF
NA	TRBV28	many	TRBJ2-2	TGTGCCAGCAGGGAACAGGGAGTGGACACCGGGGAGCTGTTTTTT	CASREQGVDTGELFF
NA	TRBV27	NA	TRBJ1-2	TGTGCCAGCAGTTTGAGTCCTTTCTATGGCTACACCTTC	CASSLSPFYGYTF
TRBD1	TRBV27	few	TRBJ1-2	TGTGCCAGCAGTTTCCTGGACGGACAGGGGGCTGCTGGCTACACCTTC	CASSFLDGQGAAGYTF
NA	TRBV29-1	few	TRBJ2-1	TGCAGCGTTATCCGTGGGAATACGGATGAGCAGTTCTTC	CSVIRGNTDEQFF
TRBD1	TRBV5-1	NA	TRBJ1-6	TGCGCCAGCAGCGACAGGGATCGTTCACCCCTCCACTTT	CASSDRDRSPLHF
NA	TRBV11-2	few	TRBJ1-4	TGTGCCAGCAGCTCCTGGACAGTAAATGAAAAACTGTTTTTT	CASSSWTVNEKLFF
NA	TRBV4-2	few	TRBJ1-6	TGTGCCAGCAGTCAAGCGACAGATTATAATTCACCCCTCCACTTT	CASSQATDYNSPLHF
TRBD1	TRBV9	many	TRBJ2-2	TGTGCCAGCAGCTTCCGGGACAGGGGGGCGGCCGGGGAGCTGTTTTTT	CASSFRDRGAAGELFF
TRBD1	TRBV5-6	NA	TRBJ1-2	TGTGCCAGCAGCTTTATATCGGACAGGTGGTATGGCTACACCTTC	CASSFISDRWYGYTF
TRBD2	TRBV28	NA	TRBJ2-1	TGTGCCAGCAGCCCCGGGACTAGCGGGGGGCTCTACAATGAGCAGTTCTTC	CASSPGTSGGLYNEQFF
NA	TRBV4-3	few	TRBJ1-5	TGCGCCAGCAGCCAAGATTCCCCTCCGGCAGACTATAGCAATCAGCCCCAGCATTTT	CASSQDSPPADYSNQPQHF
TRBD1	TRBV10-3	few	TRBJ1-2	TGTGCCATCAGTGACCGGGACAGTCCCTCCTATGGCTACACCTTC	CAISDRDSPSYGYTF
NA	TRBV12-3/TRBV12-4	many	TRBJ1-1	TGTGCCAGCAGGTCGGGGCAGGATGCTTTCTTT	CASRSGQDAFF
NA	TRBV7-2	few	TRBJ1-1	TGTGCCAGCAGCTTCAGGGGTATGAACACTGAAGCTTTCTTT	CASSFRGMNTEAFF
NA	TRBV5-1	many	TRBJ2-7	TGCGCCAGCAGGGCTAACAGGGCCCCTCTCTACGAGCAGTACTTC	CASRANRAPLYEQYF
NA	TRBV7-9	NA	TRBJ1-6	TGTGCCAGCAGCCCCGACAGCTATAATTCACCCCTCCACTTT	CASSPDSYNSPLHF
TRBD1	TRBV5-1	NA	TRBJ2-6	TGCGCCAGCAGCCCGGTGAGGGGGCTGTCTGGGGCCAACGTCCTGACTTTC	CASSPVRGLSGANVLTF